The 32 T cell receptor beta chains given below trace back to one sample, sequenced in a study of cytomegalovirus exposure and HLA in healthy donors (dated by TCRdb to between 2016 and 2019). Libraries were made using the immunoSEQ multiplex PCR assay. The multiplex PCR relied on a mix of 60 forward primers for TCR Vbeta segments and 13 reverse primers for TCR Jbeta segments. TCRdb re-hosts the immuneACCESS table, in-frame sequences only. Its copies lack some clones; in the studies checked, an unresolved V gene accounts for under half of them, and the cause for the rest is not known. Within this sample are approximately 200,000 clones, with less than 85% of them counted one time only. The ten largest clones add up to 0.22% of the sample. Sequencing was done on a sample of PBMCs. The receptors here all came from a girl aged 2 to 10 in good health and CMV-seronegative.

V and J are TRBV12-5 and TRBJ1-6, with 9 nucleotides matching TRBD1. Trimming at V came to 3 bases and at J to 0 bases, leaving 9 bases not matched to a gene. The V gene's germline CDR1 is LGHNT and CDR2 FRNRAP. This CDR3 has 19 residues. The CDR3 reads CASGFYGTGISSYNSPLHF. The CDR3 DNA follows: TGTGCTAGTGGTTTCTACGGGACAGGGATTAGCTCCTATAATTCACCCCTCCACTTT.

V usage is TRBV5-1 and J usage is TRBJ2-2; D may be TRBD1 (5 bases). CDR1 and CDR2 from the germline V gene are SGHRS and YFSETQ. This CDR3 is 14 amino acids long. V lost 4 bases to trimming and J lost 3 bases, with 10 bases between them. Here the CDR3 DNA reads TGCGCCAGCAGCCTGGACACGTACACCGGGGAGCTGTTTTTT. Residues: CASSLDTYTGELFF.

The genes are TRBV30 and TRBJ1-3, with D possibly TRBD1 on 5 matching bases. This CDR3 is built from 11 residues. Trimming stripped 8 bases from V and 10 bases from J, with 15 bases between. Per the germline V gene, CDR1 is GTSNPN and CDR2 is SVGIG (reference sequence). CDR3 bases: TGTGCCCAGCGTGGGGGGAAAACCATATATTTT. Encoded protein: CAQRGGKTIYF.

The J gene is TRBJ1-1, the V gene TRBV19; D perhaps matches TRBD1 (5 bases). The germline V and J ends were trimmed by 0 bases and 7 bases, with 15 bases remaining between them. The CDR3 is made up of 15 amino acids. From germline, CDR1 is LNHDA and CDR2 SQIVND (reference sequence). Here the CDR3 DNA reads TGTGCCAGTAGTATAGATTGGGGGGGAATGGATGAAGCTTTCTTT. Translated, it gives CASSIDWGGMDEAFF. The whole variable domain, filled in from reference TRBV19 and TRBJ1-1, reads DGGITQSPKYLFRKEGQNVTLSCEQNLNHDAMYWYRQDPGQGLRLIYYSQIVNDFQKGDIAEGYSVSREKKESFPLTVTSAQKNPTAFYLCASSIDWGGMDEAFFGQGTRLTVV.

The chain recombines TRBV7-9 with TRBJ2-5; the match to TRBD1 covers 7 bases. V lost 4 bases and J lost 1; bases outside the gene matches: 9. The CDR3 consists of 16 residues. Per the germline V gene, CDR1 is SEHNR and CDR2 is FQNEAQ (reference sequence). CDR3 sequence: CASSSNWDSPQETQYF. CDR3 nucleotide sequence: TGTGCCAGCAGCTCCAACTGGGACAGCCCCCAAGAGACCCAGTACTTC.

CDR3 residues: CASSFSGANTEAFF. The CDR3, as DNA: TGTGCCAGCAGCTTCTCAGGGGCGAACACTGAAGCTTTCTTT. The V call is TRBV5-6, the J call TRBJ1-1; D perhaps matches TRBD1 (6 bases). Trimming took off 2 bases at V and 1 base at J, with 9 bases between the two ends. The CDR3 contains 14 residues. CDR1 is SGHDT and CDR2 is YYEEEE in the germline V gene.

The chain recombines TRBV29-1 with TRBJ2-3; 11 bases match TRBD2. The CDR3 spans 15 residues. Germline CDR1 is SQVTM and CDR2 is ANQGSEA. J gave up 2 bases and V 6 bases, and 7 bases lay outside the gene matches. The CDR3 DNA follows: TGCAGCGTAGCTCTAGCGGGAGGACCCACAGATACGCAGTATTTT. Translated: CSVALAGGPTDTQYF.

This sequence joins TRBV19 and TRBJ1-4; TRBD1 matches 9 bases. Trimming cost V 5 bases and J 2 bases; bases outside gene matches: 3. The CDR3 has 15 residues. In germline, CDR1 is LNHDA, CDR2 SQIVND (reference sequence). CDR3 sequence reads: CASSSDRGTNEKLFF. CDR3 nucleotide sequence: TGTGCCAGTAGTTCGGACAGGGGCACTAATGAAAAACTGTTTTTT.

V is TRBV10-3 and J is TRBJ1-1; D is unresolved. Germline CDR1 is ENHRY and CDR2 is SYGVKD. This CDR3 comprises 12 residues. V was clipped by 5 bases and J by 3 bases, with 7 bases between them. The CDR3 protein is CAISRQDTEAFF. CDR3 in DNA: TGTGCCATCAGTAGACAAGACACTGAAGCTTTCTTT.

The rearrangement joins TRBV6-6 to TRBJ2-1; 9 bases align to TRBD1. This CDR3 contains 14 residues. From germline, CDR1 is MNHNY and CDR2 SVGAGI (reference sequence). Germline trimming cut 5 bases from V and 5 bases from J; bases unmatched to any gene: 4. CDR3 nucleotides: TGTGCCAGCAGTGACAGGGGGGGAGACAATGAGCAGTTCTTC. The encoded protein is CASSDRGGDNEQFF.

This chain connects TRBV7-9 to TRBJ2-1, with TRBD2 matching over 10 bases. V trimming: 5 bases; J trimming: 6 bases; junction bases outside the gene matches: 7. Per germline, CDR1 SEHNR and CDR2 FQNEAQ (reference sequence). The CDR3 spans 15 residues. This CDR3 is CASSRSGRASNEQFF. The CDR3 DNA reads as TGTGCCAGCAGCCGAAGCGGGAGGGCCTCCAATGAGCAGTTCTTC.

This clone was seen only a few times. V usage is TRBV6-5 and J usage is TRBJ2-7; 10 bases are shared with TRBD2. The junction had 9 bases not matched to a gene; V was cut back by 7 bases and J by 6 bases. The CDR3 is made up of 14 amino acids. In germline, CDR1 is MNHEY, CDR2 SVGAGI. Here the CDR3 DNA reads TGTGCCAGCACCTCAGCGGGGGGGCCGTCCGAGCAGTACTTC. This encodes CASTSAGGPSEQYF.

The V call is TRBV2, the J call TRBJ2-6; TRBD1 is a possible D gene (5 bases). Germline assignment: CDR1 SNHLY and CDR2 FYNNEI. V lost 10 bases, J lost 0 bases, and 16 bases lay in between. The CDR3 sequence is 16 residues long. In DNA, the CDR3 is TGTGCCATCTTAGACAGCCTGAGCTCTGGGGCCAACGTCCTGACTTTC. Protein sequence: CAILDSLSSGANVLTF.

This clone was seen once. The chain combines TRBV7-9 with TRBJ2-7; 8 bases map to TRBD2. V shed 3 bases, J shed 3 bases, and the junction held 4 bases outside the gene matches. CDR3 size: 14 residues. Germline assignment: CDR1 SEHNR and CDR2 FQNEAQ (reference sequence). The CDR3 region has the DNA TGTGCCAGCAGCTTGGGCGGGAGGCACTACGAGCAGTACTTC. Translating gives CASSLGGRHYEQYF.

This chain connects TRBV10-3 to TRBJ1-4; the D gene is possibly TRBD1 (6 bases). Germline CDR1 is ENHRY and CDR2 is SYGVKD. The V end was cut by 4 bases, the J end by 7 bases, with 10 bases between. There are 13 residues in the CDR3. CDR3 region: CAISVRGGEKLFF. Written as DNA, the CDR3 is TGTGCCATCAGTGTCAGGGGTGGTGAAAAACTGTTTTTT.

The chain combines TRBV29-1 with TRBJ1-1; D unresolved. The CDR3 consists of 10 residues. V dropped 8 bases and J dropped 3 bases, with 7 bases sitting between them. From germline, CDR1 is SQVTM and CDR2 ANQGSEA. CDR3 region: CSPQDTEAFF. The CDR3 nucleotides are TGCAGCCCCCAGGACACTGAAGCTTTCTTT.

The chain couples TRBV5-1 to TRBJ2-1; 7 bases are a match to TRBD2. CDR3 length equals 18 residues. CDR1 SGHRS and CDR2 YFSETQ come from the germline V gene. V lost 0 bases and J lost 0; bases outside the gene matches: 9. The CDR3: CASSLGPSGMSSYNEQFF. The CDR3 nucleotides are TGCGCCAGCAGCTTGGGTCCTAGCGGAATGAGCTCCTACAATGAGCAGTTCTTC.

As to this clone: The junction differs from germline at one of its ends, possibly a read error. This rearrangement joins TRBV7-9 to TRBJ1-1; D is unclear. This CDR3 has 14 residues. Germline loops: CDR1 SEHNR, CDR2 FQNEAQ (reference sequence). DNA of the CDR3: TGTTCCAGCAGCTCCCCCCCCCAGTGGACTGAAGCTTTCTTT. Its protein product is CSSSSPPQWTEAFF.

Only a few counts were recorded for this clone. Other DNA variants within this sample encode the same CDR3. The V gene is TRBV6-5, the J gene TRBJ1-2; the D gene is possibly TRBD1 (5 bases). With 6 bases removed from V and 2 bases from J, the gap between germline ends came to 7 bases. The CDR3 totals 12 residues. Looked up from germline, CDR1 is MNHEY and CDR2 is SVGAGI. The CDR3 bases are TGTGCCAGCAGCACAGGAAACTATGGCTACACCTTC. Amino acids: CASSTGNYGYTF.

V is TRBV30 and J is TRBJ2-7; D is uncertain. CDR3 length: 13 amino acids. Germline V CDR1 and CDR2: GTSNPN, SVGIG (reference sequence). The V gene lost 0 bases and the J gene lost 0 bases, with 6 bases spanning the gap. CDR3 nucleotide sequence: TGTGCCTGGAGTGTACCCAGCTCCTACGAGCAGTACTTC. Translated, it gives CAWSVPSSYEQYF.

J is TRBJ2-7 and V is TRBV11-1, with TRBD1 matching 8 bases. With 7 bases clipped from V and 6 bases from J, the junction kept 8 bases outside the gene matches. The germline gives CDR1 SGHAT, CDR2 FQDESV (reference sequence). This CDR3 is built from 13 residues. For the CDR3, the DNA is TGTGCCAGCAAGACAGGGGCGAAGGGCGAGCAGTACTTC. It yields the protein CASKTGAKGEQYF. The variable domain in full, completed from reference TRBV11-1 and TRBJ2-7, reads EAEVAQSPRYKITEKSQAVAFWCDPISGHATLYWYRQILGQGPELLVQFQDESVVDDSQLPKDRFSAERLKGVDSTLKIQPAELGDSAMYLCASKTGAKGEQYFGPGTRLTVT.

A single count supports this clone. This chain links TRBV7-2 with TRBJ1-3, with 7 bases identical to TRBD1. Germline CDR1 is SGHTA and CDR2 is FQGNSA. The CDR3 runs 17 residues. V shed 0 bases and J 5 bases; nucleotides not matched to a gene: 10. CDR3 sequence: CASSLASTGDGRNTIYF. As DNA, the CDR3 is TGTGCCAGCAGCTTAGCTTCCACAGGGGATGGTAGAAACACCATATATTTT.

This clone showed up just once. The junction departs from the called germline gene at one end, perhaps through a read error. This rearrangement joins TRBV10-3 to TRBJ1-3, with no clear D. Germline-derived CDR1 and CDR2 are ENHRY and SYGVKD. The CDR3 extends over 13 amino acids. The CDR3 DNA follows: TGTGCCATCAGTGAGCCCTCTGGAGCTGGGTGGAATTTT. It specifies CAISEPSGAGWNF.

This chain uses TRBV6-6 with TRBJ1-6; D possibly corresponds to TRBD1 (5 bases). The V end lost 3 bases, the J end lost 8 bases, and 17 bases lay between the germline ends. Looked up from germline, CDR1 is MNHNY and CDR2 is SVGAGI (reference sequence). This CDR3 region has 16 residues. DNA for the CDR3: TGTGCCAGCAGTTATCCAAAGGGGCAGGGTGATTCACCCCTCCACTTT. It is translated as CASSYPKGQGDSPLHF.

The J gene is TRBJ2-1, the V gene TRBV9; 7 bases line up with TRBD2. The CDR3 contains 15 residues. The germline V gene has CDR1 SGDLS and CDR2 YYNGEE. The V gene end was trimmed by 2 bases and the J gene end by 3 bases; junction bases not matched to a gene: 5. The CDR3 sequence: CASSVTSANYNEQFF. The CDR3 DNA reads TGTGCCAGCAGCGTTACTAGCGCCAACTACAATGAGCAGTTCTTC.

This chain joins TRBV5-4 and TRBJ1-1; 7 bases are shared with TRBD1. This CDR3 is built from 16 residues. With 4 bases clipped from V and 6 bases from J, the junction kept 15 bases outside the gene matches. Germline V lookup: CDR1 SGHNT, CDR2 YYREEE (reference sequence). The CDR3 coding sequence is TGTGCCAGCAGCCCACCTTGGCGACAGGGCGGGGCTGAAGCTTTCTTT. Amino acid sequence: CASSPPWRQGGAEAFF. The entire variable domain, with the rest obtained from reference TRBV5-4 and TRBJ1-1, is as follows: ETGVTQSPTHLIKTRGQQVTLRCSSQSGHNTVSWYQQALGQGPQFIFQYYREEENGRGNFPPRFSGLQFPNYSSELNVNALELDDSALYLCASSPPWRQGGAEAFFGQGTRLTVV.

CDR3 amino acids: CASREAGGANEQFF. CDR3 in DNA: TGTGCCAGCAGAGAAGCGGGAGGAGCCAATGAGCAGTTCTTC. The chain recombines TRBV6-4 with TRBJ2-1; TRBD2 matches at 9 bases. V was clipped by 6 bases and J by 6 bases; unmatched bases: 6. There are 14 residues in the CDR3. The germline V gene encodes CDR1 MRHNA and CDR2 SNTAGT.

This clone was found a few times. The chain carries TRBV7-3 and TRBJ1-2; the D is unclear. Germline V gene lookup returns CDR1 SGHTA and CDR2 FQGTGA. This CDR3 contains 13 residues. Trimming took off 2 bases at V and 3 bases at J, with 7 bases between the two ends. The chain's CDR3 is CASSLGGDYGYTF. The CDR3 coding sequence is TGTGCCAGCAGCTTAGGCGGAGACTATGGCTACACCTTC.

Comment on this clone: The same CDR3 also results from other DNA sequences found in this sample. The rearrangement joins TRBV6-5 to TRBJ2-7; 7 bases align to TRBD2. Germline CDR1 reads MNHEY; CDR2 reads SVGAGI. The CDR3 spans 13 residues. Trimming at V came to 2 bases and at J to 2 bases, leaving 0 bases not matched to a gene. CDR3 sequence (DNA): TGTGCCAGCAGTTACAGCGGGGCCTACGAGCAGTACTTC. This codes for CASSYSGAYEQYF.

This sequence joins TRBV5-1 and TRBJ1-2; unclear D gene. V was trimmed by 0 bases and J by 3 bases, leaving 9 bases between them. The CDR3 totals 14 residues. CDR1 SGHRS and CDR2 YFSETQ come from the germline V gene. Written as DNA, the CDR3 is TGCGCCAGCAGCTTGGCCTTTCAGGACTATGGCTACACCTTC. Translation gives CASSLAFQDYGYTF.

This clone occurred a few times. The gene calls are TRBV2 and TRBJ1-5; the match to TRBD1 covers 9 bases. V gave up 4 bases and J gave up 3 bases; unmatched junction bases: 4. Germline loops: CDR1 SNHLY, CDR2 FYNNEI. The CDR3 sequence is 15 residues long. CDR3 residues: CASSAGQGNNQPQHF. CDR3 sequence (DNA): TGTGCCAGCAGTGCGGGACAGGGTAACAATCAGCCCCAGCATTTT. The full variable domain, in which reference TRBV2 and TRBJ1-5 provide the parts outside the CDR3, is EPEVTQTPSHQVTQMGQEVILRCVPISNHLYFYWYRQILGQKVEFLVSFYNNEISEKSEIFDDQFSVERPDGSNFTLKIRSTKLEDSAMYFCASSAGQGNNQPQHFGDGTRLSIL.

V gene TRBV7-9 combines with J gene TRBJ1-2; no reliable D call. From germline, CDR1 is SEHNR and CDR2 FQNEAQ (reference sequence). V lost 4 bases to trimming and J lost 4 bases, with 4 bases between them. This CDR3 comprises 11 residues. The CDR3, as DNA: TGTGCCAGCAGCTCCTTCTATGGCTACACCTTC. Translated: CASSSFYGYTF.